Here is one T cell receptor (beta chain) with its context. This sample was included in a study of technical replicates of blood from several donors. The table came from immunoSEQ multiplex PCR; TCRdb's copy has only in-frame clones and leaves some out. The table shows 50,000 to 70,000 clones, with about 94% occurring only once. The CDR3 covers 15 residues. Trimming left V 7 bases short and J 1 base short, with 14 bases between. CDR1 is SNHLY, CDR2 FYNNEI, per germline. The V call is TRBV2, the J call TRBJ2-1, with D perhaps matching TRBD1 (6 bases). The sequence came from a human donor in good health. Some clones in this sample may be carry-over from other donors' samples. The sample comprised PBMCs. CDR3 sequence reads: CASNRQGTSYNEQFF. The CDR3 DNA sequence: TGTGCCAGCAACCGGCAGGGGACATCCTACAATGAGCAGTTCTTC.